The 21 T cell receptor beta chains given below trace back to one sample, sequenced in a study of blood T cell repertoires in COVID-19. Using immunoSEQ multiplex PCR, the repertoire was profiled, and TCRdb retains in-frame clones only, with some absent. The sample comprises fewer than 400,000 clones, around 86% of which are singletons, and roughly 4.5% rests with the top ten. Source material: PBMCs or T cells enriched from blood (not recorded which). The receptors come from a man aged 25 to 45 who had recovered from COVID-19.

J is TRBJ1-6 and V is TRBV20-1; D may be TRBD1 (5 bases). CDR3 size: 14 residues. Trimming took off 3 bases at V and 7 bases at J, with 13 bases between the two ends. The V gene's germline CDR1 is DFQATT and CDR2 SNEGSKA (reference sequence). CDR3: CSASKGQGNSPLHF. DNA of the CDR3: TGCAGTGCTAGTAAAGGACAAGGCAATTCACCCCTCCACTTT.

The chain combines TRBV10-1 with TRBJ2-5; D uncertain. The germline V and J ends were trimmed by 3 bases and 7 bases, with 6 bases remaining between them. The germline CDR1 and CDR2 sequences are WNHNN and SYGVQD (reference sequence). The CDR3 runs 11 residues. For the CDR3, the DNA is TGCGCCAGCAGTGATTCCCGGACCCAGTACTTC. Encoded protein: CASSDSRTQYF.

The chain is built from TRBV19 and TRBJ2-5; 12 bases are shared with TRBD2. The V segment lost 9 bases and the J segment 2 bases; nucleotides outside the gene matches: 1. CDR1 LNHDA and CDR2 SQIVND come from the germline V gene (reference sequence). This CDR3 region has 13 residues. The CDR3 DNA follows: TGTGCCAGCGGACTAGCGGGGCAAGAGACCCAGTACTTC. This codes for CASGLAGQETQYF. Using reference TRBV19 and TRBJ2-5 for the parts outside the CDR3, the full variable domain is DGGITQSPKYLFRKEGQNVTLSCEQNLNHDAMYWYRQDPGQGLRLIYYSQIVNDFQKGDIAEGYSVSREKKESFPLTVTSAQKNPTAFYLCASGLAGQETQYFGPGTRLLVL.

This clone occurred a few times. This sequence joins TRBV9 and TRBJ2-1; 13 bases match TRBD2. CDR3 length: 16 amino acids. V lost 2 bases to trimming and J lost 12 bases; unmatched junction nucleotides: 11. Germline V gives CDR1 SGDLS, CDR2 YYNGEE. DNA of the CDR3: TGTGCCAGCAGCGTTTTAGGACTAGCGGGAGTTTCGACGCAGTTCTTC. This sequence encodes CASSVLGLAGVSTQFF.

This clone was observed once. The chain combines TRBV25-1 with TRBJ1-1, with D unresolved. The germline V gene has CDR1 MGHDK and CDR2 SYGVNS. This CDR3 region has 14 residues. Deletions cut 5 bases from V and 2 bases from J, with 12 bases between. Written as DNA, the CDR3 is TGTGCCAGCAGTTTAATTAGTTCAAACACTGAAGCTTTCTTT. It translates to CASSLISSNTEAFF.

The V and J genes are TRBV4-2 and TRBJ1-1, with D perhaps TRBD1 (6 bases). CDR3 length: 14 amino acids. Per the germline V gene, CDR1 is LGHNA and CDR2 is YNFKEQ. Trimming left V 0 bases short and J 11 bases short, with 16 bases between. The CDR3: CASSQEQGGPQAFF. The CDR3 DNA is TGTGCCAGCAGCCAAGAACAGGGCGGCCCTCAGGCTTTCTTT.

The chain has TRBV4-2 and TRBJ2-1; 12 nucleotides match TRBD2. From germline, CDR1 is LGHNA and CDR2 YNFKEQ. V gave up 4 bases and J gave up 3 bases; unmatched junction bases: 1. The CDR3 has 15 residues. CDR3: CASSLGLAGYNEQFF. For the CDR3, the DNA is TGTGCCAGCAGCCTGGGACTAGCGGGCTACAATGAGCAGTTCTTC.

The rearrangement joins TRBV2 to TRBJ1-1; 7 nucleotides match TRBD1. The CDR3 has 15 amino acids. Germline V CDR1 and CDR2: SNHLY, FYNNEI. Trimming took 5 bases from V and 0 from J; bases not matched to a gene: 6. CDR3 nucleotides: TGTGCCAGCAGTAGGGACAGCTACATGAACACTGAAGCTTTCTTT. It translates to CASSRDSYMNTEAFF.

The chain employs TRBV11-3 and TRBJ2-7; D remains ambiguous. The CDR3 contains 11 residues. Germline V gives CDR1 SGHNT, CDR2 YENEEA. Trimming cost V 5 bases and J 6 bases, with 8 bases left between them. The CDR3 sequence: CASSPGGEQYF. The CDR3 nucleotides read TGTGCCAGCAGCCCCGGCGGCGAGCAGTACTTC.

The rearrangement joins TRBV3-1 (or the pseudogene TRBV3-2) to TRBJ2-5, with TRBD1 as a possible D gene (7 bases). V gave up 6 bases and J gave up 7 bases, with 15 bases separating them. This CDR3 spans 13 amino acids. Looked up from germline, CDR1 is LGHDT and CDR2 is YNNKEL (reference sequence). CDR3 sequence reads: CASSQGGPGTQYF. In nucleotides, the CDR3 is TGTGCCAGCAGTCAGGGGGGCCCAGGGACCCAGTACTTC.

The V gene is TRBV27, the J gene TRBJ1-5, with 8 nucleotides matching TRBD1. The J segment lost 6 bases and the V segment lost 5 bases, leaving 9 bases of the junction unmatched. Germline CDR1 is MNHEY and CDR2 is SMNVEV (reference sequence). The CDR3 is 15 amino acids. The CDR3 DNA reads TGTGCCAGCAGTATCGGACAGGGAGGAGGTCAGCCCCAGCATTTT. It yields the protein CASSIGQGGGQPQHF.

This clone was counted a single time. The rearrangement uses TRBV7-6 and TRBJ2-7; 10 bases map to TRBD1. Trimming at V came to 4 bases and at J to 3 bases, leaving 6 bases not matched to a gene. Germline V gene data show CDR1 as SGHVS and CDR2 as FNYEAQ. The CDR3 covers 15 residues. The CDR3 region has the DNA TGTGCCAGCAGCTATGGGACAGGGGCCGGCTACGAGCAGTACTTC. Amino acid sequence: CASSYGTGAGYEQYF.

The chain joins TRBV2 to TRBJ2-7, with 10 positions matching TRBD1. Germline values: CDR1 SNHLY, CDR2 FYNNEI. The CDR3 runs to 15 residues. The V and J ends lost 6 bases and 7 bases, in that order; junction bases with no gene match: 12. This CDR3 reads CASRRDRGGTGEQYF. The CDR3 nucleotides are TGTGCCAGCAGGAGGGACAGGGGAGGGACTGGAGAGCAGTACTTC.

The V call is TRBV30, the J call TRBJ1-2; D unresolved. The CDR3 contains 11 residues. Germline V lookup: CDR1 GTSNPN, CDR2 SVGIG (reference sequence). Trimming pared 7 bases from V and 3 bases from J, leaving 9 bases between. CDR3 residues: CAYELHYGYTF. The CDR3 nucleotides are TGTGCCTATGAGTTACACTATGGCTACACCTTC.

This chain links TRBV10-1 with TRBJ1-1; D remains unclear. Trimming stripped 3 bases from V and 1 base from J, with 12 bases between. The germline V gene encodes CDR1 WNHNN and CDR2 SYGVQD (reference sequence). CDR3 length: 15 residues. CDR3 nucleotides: TGCGCCAGCAGTGATCCGGCAGGAGGGAACACTGAAGCTTTCTTT. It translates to CASSDPAGGNTEAFF.

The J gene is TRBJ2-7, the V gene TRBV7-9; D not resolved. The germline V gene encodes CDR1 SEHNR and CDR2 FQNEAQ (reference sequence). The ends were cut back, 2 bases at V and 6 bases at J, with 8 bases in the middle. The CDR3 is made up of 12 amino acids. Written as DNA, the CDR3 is TGTGCCAGCAGCTTACGCCCCGGCGAGCAGTACTTC. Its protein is CASSLRPGEQYF.

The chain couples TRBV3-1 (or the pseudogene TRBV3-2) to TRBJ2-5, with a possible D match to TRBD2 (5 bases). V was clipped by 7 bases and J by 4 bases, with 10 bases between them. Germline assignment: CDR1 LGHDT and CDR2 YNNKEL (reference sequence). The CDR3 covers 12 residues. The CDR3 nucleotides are TGTGCCAGCATCAACCGGGGAGAGACCCAGTACTTC. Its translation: CASINRGETQYF.

CDR3: CSVQRGAGGNEQYF. DNA for the CDR3: TGCAGCGTTCAAAGAGGAGCAGGGGGGAACGAGCAGTACTTC. The V and J genes are TRBV29-1 and TRBJ2-7, with a weak D call TRBD1 (7 bases). V shed 5 bases and J shed 5 bases, with 19 bases lying between them. The CDR3 is made up of 14 amino acids. Germline CDR1 is SQVTM and CDR2 is ANQGSEA.

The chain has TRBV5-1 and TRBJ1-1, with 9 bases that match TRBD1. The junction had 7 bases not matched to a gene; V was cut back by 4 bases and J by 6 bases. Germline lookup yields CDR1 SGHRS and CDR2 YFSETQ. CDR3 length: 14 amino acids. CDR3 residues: CASSTLDRGPEAFF. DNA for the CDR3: TGCGCCAGCAGCACATTGGACAGGGGACCTGAAGCTTTCTTT.

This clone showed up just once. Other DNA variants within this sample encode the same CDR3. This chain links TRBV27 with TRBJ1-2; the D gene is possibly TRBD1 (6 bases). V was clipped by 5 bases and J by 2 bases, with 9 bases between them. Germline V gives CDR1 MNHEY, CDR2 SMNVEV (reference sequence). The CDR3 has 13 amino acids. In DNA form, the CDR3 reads TGTGCCAGCAGTCGACAGGCGAACTATGGCTACACCTTC. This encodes CASSRQANYGYTF.

The CDR3 DNA reads as TGTGCCAGCAGCTTAGGTTCGGGGAACACTGAAGCTTTCTTT. Protein sequence: CASSLGSGNTEAFF. The V call is TRBV13, the J call TRBJ1-1; unclear D gene. Trimming shortened V by 0 bases and J by 1 base, and 6 bases separated the two germline ends. Germline CDR1 and CDR2: PRHDT and FYEKMQ (reference sequence). The CDR3 loop spans 14 amino acids.